Sequencing of this T cell receptor (beta chain) was carried out in a study of beta chain features in type 1 diabetes. This clone was counted a few times. The isolated RNA, all of it, was reverse transcribed, so expressed TCRB transcripts were what got sequenced. Clones were read by immunoSEQ multiplex PCR, and TCRdb kept only the in-frame ones, dropping some. The sample has around 300,000 clones; 11% are singletons. With V trimmed by 1 base and J by 7 bases, 0 bases remained unmatched. The CDR3 spans 12 residues. The germline V gene encodes CDR1 LGHNA and CDR2 YNFKEQ. The chain employs TRBV4-2 and TRBJ2-5; 7 nucleotides line up with TRBD2. The material sequenced was naive CD4+ T cells from blood. This TCR came from a woman in her 30s in good health. The CDR3 nucleotides are TGTGCCAGCAGCCAAGGGGAGGGGACCCAGTACTTC. Amino acid sequence: CASSQGEGTQYF.